A single sample is the source of the 5 T cell receptor beta chains below, sequenced in a study of response to subunit inactivated influenza vaccine. TCRdb called the RT-PCR reads again in MiXCR, with one record for every CDR3 protein. The table has hundreds of thousands of distinct CDR3 sequences, around 15% seen once. The sequencing used PBMCs from blood, collected less than 15 days before vaccination. The receptors were gathered from a man aged 50-60 years who received an inactivated influenza vaccine.

This chain connects TRBV7-9 to TRBJ2-2, with TRBD1 identical over 9 bases. This CDR3 contains 17 residues. From germline, CDR1 is SEHNR and CDR2 FQNEAQ (reference sequence). Germline trimming cut 7 bases from V and 5 bases from J; bases unmatched to any gene: 14. The CDR3 coding sequence is TGTGCCAGCACCAAGAAGCTGGGACAGGGAGGAACCGGGGAGCTGTTTTTT. Protein sequence: CASTKKLGQGGTGELFF.

This clonotype has just a few counts. The V call is TRBV7-9, the J call TRBJ2-4; 7 bases are a match to TRBD1. The CDR3 is made up of 17 amino acids. Germline V gene sequence: CDR1 SEHNR, CDR2 FQNEAQ (reference sequence). The V and J ends lost 0 bases and 3 bases, in that order; junction bases with no gene match: 8. DNA for the CDR3: TGTGCCAGCAGCTTAGCGGGCCAGGGACAGATCAAAAACATTCAGTACTTC. Translating gives CASSLAGQGQIKNIQYF.

Only a few counts were recorded for this clonotype. The chain joins TRBV28 to TRBJ2-2; TRBD2 aligns across 11 bases. The CDR3 runs to 15 residues. Trimming at V came to 5 bases and at J to 8 bases, leaving 7 bases not matched to a gene. Germline V lookup: CDR1 MDHEN, CDR2 SYDVKM. The CDR3 is CASSATSGSTGELFF. CDR3 bases: TGTGCCAGCAGTGCCACTAGCGGGAGTACGGGGGAGCTGTTTTTT.

Here the CDR3 reads CASSPNNVGVASGYTF. The CDR3 region has the DNA TGTGCCAGCAGTCCAAACAATGTGGGGGTGGCTAGTGGCTACACCTTC. This chain links TRBV12-3 or TRBV12-4 with TRBJ1-2; maybe TRBD1 (5 bases). Trimming pared 5 bases from V and 7 bases from J, leaving 23 bases between. The CDR3 totals 16 residues.

This clonotype showed up just a few times. Its ends do not fully match the called genes, so a read error is possible. This sequence joins TRBV20-1 and TRBJ2-1, with D perhaps assigned TRBD1 or TRBD2 (6 bases each). The germline CDR1 and CDR2 sequences are DFQATT and SNEGSKA (reference sequence). This CDR3 has 13 residues. The CDR3 protein is CSGVGGGLANVYF. The CDR3, as DNA: TGCAGCGGGGTTGGAGGGGGACTTGCCAATGTATACTTC.